The 15 T cell receptor beta chains below were found in one sample sequenced in a study of blood T cell repertoires in COVID-19. The data were produced by immunoSEQ multiplex PCR, yet TCRdb's version contains in-frame clones alone and is incomplete. This sample has about 88,000 clones; roughly 84% occur once, and the top ten carry 2.9%. The sequencing input was peripheral blood. The receptors shown here come from a woman older than 75 with acute or convalescent COVID-19.

The chain joins TRBV10-3 to TRBJ1-2; D gene ambiguous. The CDR3 has 11 amino acids. V lost 6 bases, J lost 8 bases, and 10 bases lay in between. From germline, CDR1 is ENHRY and CDR2 SYGVKD. The CDR3 region has the DNA TGTGCCATCAGCGCCGGCGGGGGCTACACCTTC. Amino acids: CAISAGGGYTF.

V and J are TRBV5-5 and TRBJ2-7; 7 bases fit TRBD2. The CDR3 is 12 residues long. Germline CDR1 SGHKS, CDR2 YYEKEE (reference sequence). V shed 3 bases and J 3 bases; nucleotides not matched to a gene: 0. The CDR3 region has the DNA TGTGCCAGCAGCTCGGGGGGCTACGAGCAGTACTTC. Its translation is CASSSGGYEQYF.

This chain uses TRBV4-3 with TRBJ2-1; 10 bases are shared with TRBD2. Trimming took 0 bases from V and 3 from J; bases not matched to a gene: 14. The CDR3 loop spans 20 amino acids. Germline V gene lookup returns CDR1 LGHNA and CDR2 YSLEER. The CDR3 protein is CASSQEAASGSRGLYNEQFF. CDR3 in DNA: TGCGCCAGCAGCCAAGAGGCGGCTAGCGGGAGTAGGGGGCTCTACAATGAGCAGTTCTTC.

The gene calls are TRBV20-1 and TRBJ2-1; D is uncertain. Germline V gene sequence: CDR1 DFQATT, CDR2 SNEGSKA (reference sequence). CDR3 length: 12 residues. V was cut by 3 bases and J by 6 bases, with 9 bases left in between. This CDR3 reads CSASPRINEQFF. The CDR3 coding sequence is TGCAGTGCTAGTCCCAGAATCAATGAGCAGTTCTTC.

V and J are TRBV7-8 and TRBJ1-5; 7 positions agree with TRBD1. V gave up 7 bases and J gave up 6 bases; unmatched junction bases: 9. The CDR3 consists of 14 residues. Germline V CDR1 and CDR2: SGHVS, FQNEAQ. The CDR3 bases are TGTGCCAGCACCCAAGACAGGGCCACTCAGCCCCAGCATTTT. Encoded protein: CASTQDRATQPQHF.

The chain couples TRBV20-1 to TRBJ1-4; 7 bases are shared with TRBD1. The CDR3 has 17 residues. Germline V gene sequence: CDR1 DFQATT, CDR2 SNEGSKA (reference sequence). V shed 3 bases, J shed 5 bases, and the junction held 15 bases outside the gene matches. The CDR3 is CSASSLPKSRGNEKLFF. CDR3 bases: TGCAGTGCTAGTAGTCTCCCAAAGTCCAGGGGGAATGAAAAACTGTTTTTT.

V gene TRBV18 combines with J gene TRBJ1-2; a weak D match, TRBD1 (5 bases). With 3 bases removed from V and 7 bases from J, the gap between germline ends came to 15 bases. The CDR3 spans 14 residues. The V gene's germline CDR1 is KGHSH and CDR2 LQKENI. CDR3: CASSPSRDFSGYTF. DNA for the CDR3: TGTGCCAGCTCACCTTCCCGGGACTTTAGTGGCTACACCTTC.

Here the CDR3 DNA reads TGCAGCGTTGAAAACGAGGCCAGCGAAACCTCCGATGAGCAGTTCTTC. Its protein product is CSVENEASETSDEQFF. This chain links TRBV29-1 with TRBJ2-1; D uncertain. This CDR3 comprises 16 residues. V was pared by 2 bases and J by 8 bases, with 22 bases between. Germline V lookup: CDR1 SQVTM, CDR2 ANQGSEA.

This clone was observed once. This chain uses TRBV6-5 with TRBJ1-5; D unresolved. This CDR3 region has 13 residues. Trimming took 6 bases from V and 3 from J, leaving 9 bases between them. CDR1 MNHEY and CDR2 SVGAGI come from the germline V gene. This CDR3 is CASRRDYNQPQHF. In DNA form, the CDR3 reads TGTGCCAGCAGACGGGATTACAATCAGCCCCAGCATTTT.

V usage is TRBV7-2 and J usage is TRBJ1-1, with D perhaps TRBD1 (5 bases). The CDR3 runs to 13 residues. V was pared by 2 bases and J by 8 bases, with 12 bases between. Germline CDR1 reads SGHTA; CDR2 reads FQGNSA. The CDR3 is CASSLQGAREAFF. CDR3 sequence (DNA): TGTGCCAGCAGCTTACAGGGTGCAAGGGAAGCTTTCTTT. Combining the CDR3 with reference TRBV7-2 and TRBJ1-1 gives the whole variable domain GAGVSQSPSNKVTEKGKDVELRCDPISGHTALYWYRQSLGQGLEFLIYFQGNSAPDKSGLPSDRFSAERTGGSVSTLTIQRTQQEDSAVYLCASSLQGAREAFFGQGTRLTVV.

This clone was observed a single time. The V and J genes are TRBV5-4 and TRBJ2-3; 8 bases fit TRBD2. In germline, CDR1 is SGHNT, CDR2 YYREEE (reference sequence). V gave up 0 bases and J gave up 0 bases; unmatched junction bases: 3. This CDR3 spans 16 amino acids. CDR3 region: CASSLGLALSTDTQYF. Written as DNA, the CDR3 is TGTGCCAGCAGCTTGGGACTAGCGCTCAGCACAGATACGCAGTATTTT.

This chain joins TRBV7-2 and TRBJ1-1, with 8 bases aligning to TRBD1. The CDR3 consists of 18 residues. Germline V gene lookup returns CDR1 SGHTA and CDR2 FQGNSA. J lost 4 bases, V lost 2 bases, and 15 bases had no gene match. CDR3 sequence: CASSLKWGQAPGGTEAFF. Here the CDR3 DNA reads TGTGCCAGCAGCTTAAAATGGGGACAGGCCCCTGGGGGCACTGAAGCTTTCTTT.

The chain is built from TRBV25-1 and TRBJ1-2; 9 bases align to TRBD1. The junction had 5 bases not matched to a gene; V was cut back by 5 bases and J by 4 bases. Germline V gene data show CDR1 as MGHDK and CDR2 as SYGVNS. This CDR3 has 14 residues. The CDR3 DNA reads TGTGCCAGCAGTACAGGGGGCGAGATCTATGGCTACACCTTC. Amino acids: CASSTGGEIYGYTF.

The chain has TRBV10-3 and TRBJ1-2, with TRBD1 matching over 7 bases. The CDR3 spans 13 residues. Germline V lookup: CDR1 ENHRY, CDR2 SYGVKD. V lost 10 bases, J lost 6 bases, and 11 bases stayed unmatched. CDR3 in amino acids: CATQGHLEDGYTF. CDR3 coding DNA: TGTGCCACACAGGGGCACCTTGAGGATGGCTACACCTTC.

V gene TRBV12-3 or TRBV12-4 combines with J gene TRBJ1-1; D unclear. The CDR3 extends over 13 amino acids. V shed 4 bases and J shed 0 bases, with 6 bases lying between them. Here the CDR3 DNA reads TGTGCCAGCAGTTCCCGTTTGAACACTGAAGCTTTCTTT. It translates to CASSSRLNTEAFF.